These 24 T cell receptor beta chains came from one sample sequenced in a study of CD8+CD57+ T cells in acquired aplastic anemia. The TCR beta profiling, which covered VDJ combination and CDR3 sequence, was carried out using genomic DNA as the template. TCRdb processed the reads anew with MiXCR; each CDR3 protein has one entry. The sample includes 200,000 or so distinct CDR3 sequences, 50% to 75% of them seen just once. The sample comprised sorted CD4+, CD8+, or CD8+CD57+ T cells (not recorded which) from PBMCs. The receptor set was obtained from a human donor with severe aplastic anemia or a healthy control (not recorded which).

Of note for this clonotype: A junction end diverges from the germline sequence, so it may reflect a read error. This chain uses TRBV5-1 with TRBJ1-1; D is perhaps TRBD1 (5 bases). Per germline, CDR1 SGHRS and CDR2 YFSETQ. The CDR3 is 14 residues long. This chain's CDR3 is CASSVAGGDTEAFF. The DNA for the CDR3 is TGTGCCAGCAGCGTAGCTGGGGGGGACACTGAAGCTTTCTTT.

This CDR3 is CAISDTQILYGYTF. The CDR3 nucleotides read TGTGCCATCAGTGACACGCAGATACTCTATGGCTACACCTTC. The rearrangement uses TRBV10-3 and TRBJ1-2; no firm D call. The V and J ends lost 3 bases and 4 bases respectively, with 12 bases between them. The CDR3 totals 14 residues. CDR1 is ENHRY and CDR2 is SYGVKD in the germline V gene.

The chain links TRBV10-3 to TRBJ2-7, with unresolved D. V shed 11 bases and J shed 4 bases, with 15 bases lying between them. CDR1 is ENHRY and CDR2 is SYGVKD in the germline V gene. The CDR3 covers 12 residues. CDR3 residues: CASSPESYEQYF. The DNA for the CDR3 is TGTGCCTCAAGCCCCGAGAGTTACGAGCAGTACTTC.

J is TRBJ2-3 and V is TRBV12-3 or TRBV12-4, with D possibly being TRBD2 (6 bases). V was clipped by 7 bases and J by 0 bases, with 11 bases between them. This CDR3 region has 14 residues. CDR3 sequence (DNA): TGTGCCAGCAACAGACTAGTCAGCACAGATACGCAGTATTTT. Its protein product is CASNRLVSTDTQYF.

Points on this clonotype: The junction departs from the called germline gene at one end, perhaps through a read error. The V gene is TRBV7-3, the J gene TRBJ2-7, with 10 bases aligning to TRBD1. Germline V gene sequence: CDR1 SGHTA, CDR2 FQGTGA. The CDR3 has 18 residues. In DNA, the CDR3 is TGCGCCAGCAGCCCCGCCGCCCCCGGGACAGGGGTCTCCCAGGAGCAGTACTTC. Translating gives CASSPAAPGTGVSQEQYF. Full variable domain (remainder filled in from reference TRBV7-3 and TRBJ2-7): GAGVSQTPSNKVTEKGKYVELRCDPISGHTALYWYRQSLGQGPEFLIYFQGTGAADDSGLPNDRFFAVRPEGSVSTLKIQRTERGDSAVYLCASSPAAPGTGVSQEQYFGPGTRLTVT.

This clonotype was observed a single time. The chain recombines TRBV15 with TRBJ2-7, with TRBD2 matching 11 bases. The V and J ends lost 1 base and 7 bases, in that order; junction bases with no gene match: 9. Germline loops: CDR1 LNHNV, CDR2 YYDKDF (reference sequence). The CDR3 sequence is 16 residues long. In DNA, the CDR3 is TGTGCCACCAGCAGAGTGACTAGCGGGGACTCGGGAGAGCAGTACTTC. The encoded protein is CATSRVTSGDSGEQYF.

In its sample, this clonotype was seen a few times. The chain carries TRBV24-1 and TRBJ2-3; 7 bases align to TRBD2. The CDR3 is made up of 14 amino acids. Germline-derived CDR1 and CDR2 are KGHDR and SFDVKD. J was trimmed by 3 bases and V by 3 bases; bases with no gene match: 2. The CDR3 DNA is TGTGCCACCAGTGATGGGGGGGAGACAGATACGCAGTATTTT. Translation gives CATSDGGETDTQYF.

V usage is TRBV24-1 and J usage is TRBJ2-5; unclear D gene. Germline CDR1 KGHDR, CDR2 SFDVKD. The CDR3 has 14 residues. V was cut by 1 base and J by 5 bases, with 10 bases left in between. CDR3 region: CATSDFARVETQYF. The CDR3 DNA is TGTGCCACCAGTGATTTTGCCCGGGTTGAGACCCAGTACTTC.

In its sample, this clonotype was seen a few times. The chain recombines TRBV6-6 with TRBJ1-1, with D perhaps TRBD1 (5 bases). The CDR3 has 11 amino acids. The germline V gene has CDR1 MNHNY and CDR2 SVGAGI (reference sequence). The V and J ends lost 5 bases and 6 bases respectively, with 7 bases between them. The CDR3: CASSRGAEAFF. The DNA of the CDR3 is TGTGCCAGCAGTAGGGGCGCTGAAGCTTTCTTT.

In the case of this clonotype: Being one base from a much bigger clone, this may be a read error. The V call is TRBV5-8, the J call TRBJ1-3; D unresolved. V was clipped by 0 bases and J by 4 bases, with 11 bases between them. Germline CDR1 SGHTS, CDR2 YDEGEE. The CDR3 has 15 residues. The CDR3: CASSLGVLTGNTIYF. CDR3 bases: TGTGCCAGCAGCTTGGGGGTTTTGACAGGAAACACCATATATTTT.

This clonotype was detected many times. The gene calls are TRBV10-3 and TRBJ1-1; D is unclear. The CDR3 has 15 residues. V shed 0 bases and J shed 1 base, with 9 bases lying between them. Germline V CDR1 and CDR2: ENHRY, SYGVKD. CDR3 sequence: CAISESGLKNTEAFF. The CDR3 region has the DNA TGTGCCATCAGTGAGTCCGGGCTAAAGAACACTGAAGCTTTCTTT.

The J gene is TRBJ2-3, the V gene TRBV20-1; D tentatively fits TRBD1 or TRBD2 (5 bases each). The CDR3 runs to 14 residues. With 4 bases removed from V and 0 bases from J, the gap between germline ends came to 11 bases. Germline CDR1 reads DFQATT; CDR2 reads SNEGSKA (reference sequence). Here the CDR3 DNA reads TGCAGTGCTACGGGACCACCTAGCACAGATACGCAGTATTTT. It specifies CSATGPPSTDTQYF.

This clonotype was picked up many times. The rearrangement uses TRBV27 and TRBJ2-2, with 8 bases fitting TRBD1. Germline V lookup: CDR1 MNHEY, CDR2 SMNVEV (reference sequence). J lost 2 bases, V lost 7 bases, and 12 bases had no gene match. The CDR3 loop spans 17 amino acids. The DNA for the CDR3 is TGTGCCAGCAAAATCGGTGACAGGGGTACCAACACCGGGGAGCTGTTTTTT. Protein product: CASKIGDRGTNTGELFF.

The chain carries TRBV20-1 and TRBJ2-3; 13 positions match TRBD2. The CDR3 is 15 residues long. CDR1 is DFQATT, CDR2 SNEGSKA, per germline (reference sequence). Germline trimming cut 6 bases from V and 8 bases from J; bases unmatched to any gene: 11. The CDR3 spells CSARATSGGAVTQYF. The CDR3 nucleotides are TGCAGTGCCAGGGCAACTAGCGGGGGGGCCGTTACGCAGTATTTT.

This clonotype was recorded once. This chain links TRBV19 with TRBJ1-2; possibly TRBD1 for D (6 bases). Trimming removed 7 bases from V and 6 bases from J, with 18 bases in between. Germline V lookup: CDR1 LNHDA, CDR2 SQIVND (reference sequence). The CDR3 consists of 14 residues. This CDR3 is CASTVFRGVDGYTF. CDR3 sequence (DNA): TGTGCCAGTACCGTATTCAGGGGAGTGGATGGCTACACCTTC.

The chain employs TRBV7-3 and TRBJ2-3; 8 bases agree with TRBD1. Germline-derived CDR1 and CDR2 are SGHTA and FQGTGA. Unmatched junction bases numbered 6, after V lost 5 bases and J lost 5 bases. This CDR3 has 14 residues. Here the CDR3 DNA reads TGTGCCAGCAGCCTCTCAGGGGGCGGAGATACGCAGTATTTT. It codes for CASSLSGGGDTQYF. Together with reference TRBV7-3 and TRBJ2-3, the CDR3 gives the full variable domain: GAGVSQTPSNKVTEKGKYVELRCDPISGHTALYWYRQSLGQGPEFLIYFQGTGAADDSGLPNDRFFAVRPEGSVSTLKIQRTERGDSAVYLCASSLSGGGDTQYFGPGTRLTVL.

This clonotype was detected only once. This chain connects TRBV24-1 to TRBJ2-2, with 8 nucleotides matching TRBD2. Germline-derived CDR1 and CDR2 are KGHDR and SFDVKD. V shed 5 bases, J shed 1 base, and the junction held 5 bases outside the gene matches. The CDR3 loop spans 16 amino acids. The CDR3 here is CATSASGLQNTGELFF. CDR3 coding DNA: TGTGCCACCAGTGCTAGCGGGCTCCAGAACACCGGGGAGCTGTTTTTT.

The chain has TRBV15 and TRBJ1-6, with a tentative D call TRBD1 (6 bases). Germline V gene sequence: CDR1 LNHNV, CDR2 YYDKDF (reference sequence). Trimming took 5 bases from V and 7 from J, leaving 9 bases between them. This CDR3 contains 13 residues. CDR3: CATSVGTNSPLHF. CDR3 nucleotides: TGTGCCACCAGCGTCGGGACAAATTCACCCCTCCACTTT.

This rearrangement joins TRBV5-1 to TRBJ1-5; D unresolved. The CDR3 is 15 amino acids. Trimming cost V 0 bases and J 1 base, with 8 bases left between them. CDR1 is SGHRS, CDR2 YFSETQ, per germline. Here the CDR3 DNA reads TGCGCCAGCAGCTTGGGGTCGGAAAGCAATCAGCCCCAGCATTTT. This encodes CASSLGSESNQPQHF.

This clonotype was seen once. The V gene is TRBV2, the J gene TRBJ2-5; TRBD2 is a possible D gene (6 bases). Germline loops: CDR1 SNHLY, CDR2 FYNNEI. The V end lost 5 bases, the J end lost 14 bases, and 15 bases lay between the germline ends. CDR3 length: 11 amino acids. As DNA, the CDR3 is TGTGCCAGCAGTCGGGGCGGGGCCATATACTTC. Encoded protein: CASSRGGAIYF. Full variable domain (rest looked up from reference TRBV2 and TRBJ2-5): EPEVTQTPSHQVTQMGQEVILRCVPISNHLYFYWYRQILGQKVEFLVSFYNNEISEKSEIFDDQFSVERPDGSNFTLKIRSTKLEDSAMYFCASSRGGAIYFGPGTRLLVL.

This clonotype was seen at least ten times. The V gene is TRBV19, the J gene TRBJ1-4, with 7 nucleotides matching TRBD1. The CDR3 totals 15 residues. V lost 7 bases to trimming and J lost 0 bases; unmatched junction nucleotides: 5. From germline, CDR1 is LNHDA and CDR2 SQIVND (reference sequence). Written as DNA, the CDR3 is TGTGCCAGTACCGTTCAGGGGGCAACTAATGAAAAACTGTTTTTT. The encoded protein is CASTVQGATNEKLFF.

This sequence joins TRBV2 and TRBJ2-6; no clear D gene. CDR1 and CDR2 (germline): SNHLY, FYNNEI. V shed 9 bases and J shed 0 bases, with 12 bases lying between them. The CDR3 sequence is 15 residues long. The CDR3 is CARGQVGSGANVLTF. The DNA of the CDR3 is TGTGCCAGAGGGCAGGTGGGCTCTGGGGCCAACGTCCTGACTTTC.

J is TRBJ1-2 and V is TRBV9; 8 bases are shared with TRBD1. Trimming at V came to 5 bases and at J to 3 bases, leaving 3 bases not matched to a gene. Germline CDR1 is SGDLS and CDR2 is YYNGEE. This CDR3 spans 13 amino acids. The CDR3 nucleotides are TGTGCCAGCAGGACAGGGGAGGACTATGGCTACACCTTC. Its protein is CASRTGEDYGYTF.

The V call is TRBV11-2, the J call TRBJ2-2; D not certain. CDR1 is SGHAT, CDR2 FQNNGV, per germline. This CDR3 region has 15 residues. V shed 5 bases and J shed 7 bases, with 17 bases lying between them. CDR3 sequence: CASSPKRGMFGELFF. In nucleotides, the CDR3 is TGTGCCAGCAGCCCCAAGCGTGGAATGTTCGGGGAGCTGTTTTTT.